These 2 T cell receptor beta chains originate from one sample sequenced in a study of blood T cell repertoires in COVID-19. Only in-frame clones appear in the TCRdb table, and some are missing; sequencing was by immunoSEQ multiplex PCR. Seen here are about 90,000 clones, around 90% observed once, and the top ten hold about 1.8%. The sequenced sample consisted of peripheral blood. Receptors originate from a human donor with active COVID-19. The donor label of this sample is uncertain.

The chain links TRBV3-1 (or the pseudogene TRBV3-2) to TRBJ2-1; a weak D match, TRBD2 (5 bases). Germline lookup yields CDR1 LGHDT and CDR2 YNNKEL (reference sequence). The ends were cut back, 6 bases at V and 8 bases at J, with 17 bases in the middle. The CDR3 is made up of 14 amino acids. DNA of the CDR3: TGTGCCAGCAGGTTCGGACTCGCCGGCTATGAGCAGTTCTTC. As protein: CASRFGLAGYEQFF.

The J gene is TRBJ1-3, the V gene TRBV4-2, with a tentative D call TRBD1 (5 bases). V was clipped by 0 bases and J by 6 bases, with 18 bases between them. Germline CDR1 and CDR2: LGHNA and YNFKEQ. The CDR3 is 17 amino acids. CDR3 region: CASSQDLAGRIKNTIYF. The CDR3 DNA is TGTGCCAGCAGCCAAGATCTCGCAGGGAGGATTAAAAACACCATATATTTT.